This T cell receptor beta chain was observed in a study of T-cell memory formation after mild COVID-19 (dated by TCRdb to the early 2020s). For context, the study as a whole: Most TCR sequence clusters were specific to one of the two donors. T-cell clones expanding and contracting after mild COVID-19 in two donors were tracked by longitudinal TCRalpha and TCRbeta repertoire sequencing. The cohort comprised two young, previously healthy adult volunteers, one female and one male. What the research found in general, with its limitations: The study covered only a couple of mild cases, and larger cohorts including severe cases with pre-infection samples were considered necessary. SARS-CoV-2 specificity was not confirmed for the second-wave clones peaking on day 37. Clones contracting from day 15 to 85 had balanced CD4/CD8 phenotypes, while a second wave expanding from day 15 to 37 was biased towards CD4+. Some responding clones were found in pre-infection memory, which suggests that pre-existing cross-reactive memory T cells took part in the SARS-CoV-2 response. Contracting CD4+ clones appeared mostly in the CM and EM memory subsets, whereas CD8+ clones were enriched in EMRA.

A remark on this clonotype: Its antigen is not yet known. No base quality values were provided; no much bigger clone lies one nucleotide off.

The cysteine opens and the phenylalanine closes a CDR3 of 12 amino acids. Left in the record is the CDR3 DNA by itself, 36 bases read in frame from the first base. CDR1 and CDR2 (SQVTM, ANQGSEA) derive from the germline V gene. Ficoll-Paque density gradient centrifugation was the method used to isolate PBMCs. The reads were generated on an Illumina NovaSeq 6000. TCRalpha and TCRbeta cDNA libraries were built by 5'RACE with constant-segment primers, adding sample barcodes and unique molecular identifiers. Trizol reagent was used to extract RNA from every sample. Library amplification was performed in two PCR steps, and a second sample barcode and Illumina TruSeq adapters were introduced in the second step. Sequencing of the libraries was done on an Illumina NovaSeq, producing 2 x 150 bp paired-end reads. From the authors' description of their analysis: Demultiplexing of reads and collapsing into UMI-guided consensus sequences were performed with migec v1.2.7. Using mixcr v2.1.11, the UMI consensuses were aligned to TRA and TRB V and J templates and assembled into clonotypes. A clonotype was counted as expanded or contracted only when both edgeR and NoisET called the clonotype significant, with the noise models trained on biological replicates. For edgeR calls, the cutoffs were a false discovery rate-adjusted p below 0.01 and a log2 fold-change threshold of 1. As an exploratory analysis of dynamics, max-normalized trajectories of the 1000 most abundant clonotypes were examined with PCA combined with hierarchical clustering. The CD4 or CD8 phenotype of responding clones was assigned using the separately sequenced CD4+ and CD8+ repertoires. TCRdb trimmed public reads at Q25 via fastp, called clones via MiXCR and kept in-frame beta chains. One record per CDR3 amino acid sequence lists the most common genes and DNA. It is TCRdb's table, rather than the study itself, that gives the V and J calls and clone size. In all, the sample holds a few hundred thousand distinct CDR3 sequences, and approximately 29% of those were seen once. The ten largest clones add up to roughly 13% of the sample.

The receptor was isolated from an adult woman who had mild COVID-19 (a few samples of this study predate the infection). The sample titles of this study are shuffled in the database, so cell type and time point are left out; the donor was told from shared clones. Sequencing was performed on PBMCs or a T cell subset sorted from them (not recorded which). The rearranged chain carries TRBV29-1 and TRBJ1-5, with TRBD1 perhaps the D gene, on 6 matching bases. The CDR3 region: CSQTGHNQPQHF. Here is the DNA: TGCAGTCAGACAGGCCACAATCAGCCCCAGCATTTT.